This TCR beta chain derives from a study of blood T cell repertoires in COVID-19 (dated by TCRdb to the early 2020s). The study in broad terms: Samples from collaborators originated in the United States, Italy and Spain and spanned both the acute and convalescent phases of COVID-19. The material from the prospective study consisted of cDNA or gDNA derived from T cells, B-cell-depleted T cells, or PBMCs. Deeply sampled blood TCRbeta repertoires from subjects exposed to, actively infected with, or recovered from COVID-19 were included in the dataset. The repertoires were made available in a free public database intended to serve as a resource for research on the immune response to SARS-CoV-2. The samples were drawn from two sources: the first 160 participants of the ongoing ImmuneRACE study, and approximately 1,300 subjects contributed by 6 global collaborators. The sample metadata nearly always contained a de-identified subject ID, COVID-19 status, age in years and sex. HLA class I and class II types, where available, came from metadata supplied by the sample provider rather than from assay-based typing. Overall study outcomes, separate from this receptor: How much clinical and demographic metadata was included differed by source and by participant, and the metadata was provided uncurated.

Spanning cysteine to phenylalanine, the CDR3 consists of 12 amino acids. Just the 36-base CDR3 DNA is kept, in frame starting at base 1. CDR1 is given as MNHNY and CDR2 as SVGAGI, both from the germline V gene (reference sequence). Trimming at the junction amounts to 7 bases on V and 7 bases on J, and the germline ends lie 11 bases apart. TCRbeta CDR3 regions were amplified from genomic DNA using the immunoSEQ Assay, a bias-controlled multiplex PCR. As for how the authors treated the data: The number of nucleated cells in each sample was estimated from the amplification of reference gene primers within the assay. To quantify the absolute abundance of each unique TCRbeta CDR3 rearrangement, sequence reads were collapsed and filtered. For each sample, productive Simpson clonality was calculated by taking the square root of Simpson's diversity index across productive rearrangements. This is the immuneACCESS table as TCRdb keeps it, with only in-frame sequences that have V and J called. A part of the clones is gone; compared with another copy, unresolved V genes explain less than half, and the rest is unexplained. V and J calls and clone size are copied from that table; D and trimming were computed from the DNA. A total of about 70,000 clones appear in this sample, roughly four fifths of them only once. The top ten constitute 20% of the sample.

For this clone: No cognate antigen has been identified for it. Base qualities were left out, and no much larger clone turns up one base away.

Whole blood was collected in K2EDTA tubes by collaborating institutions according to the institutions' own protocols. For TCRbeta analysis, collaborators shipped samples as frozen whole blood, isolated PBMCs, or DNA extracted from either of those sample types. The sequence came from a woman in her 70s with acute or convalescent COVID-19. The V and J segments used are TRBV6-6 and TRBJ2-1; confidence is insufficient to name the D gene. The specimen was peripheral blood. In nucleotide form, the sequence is TGTGCCAGCACCCTAGAAGGAAATGAGCAGTTCTTC. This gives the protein CASTLEGNEQFF.